The 25 T cell receptor beta chains presented below share a single source sample, sequenced in a study of molecular identifiers for immune sequencing clone quantification. MiXCR was run by TCRdb on the PCR reads, yielding one entry per CDR3 protein. The table lists 250,000 to 350,000 distinct CDR3 sequences, around a fifth of them singletons, with more than 0.8% in the top ten. Sequenced material: naive CD8+ T cells from blood, with Jurkat cell RNA spiked in. Subset here: FACS-sorted CD8+CD4-CCR7+CD45RA+ naive T cells. The source of these receptors is a human donor in good health. Some libraries in this study had Jurkat cell RNA spiked in.

There are many counts of this clonotype. The chain carries TRBV5-1 and TRBJ2-4; 12 bases are shared with TRBD2. V dropped 4 bases and J dropped 0; count of bases not matched to a gene: 5. Looked up from germline, CDR1 is SGHRS and CDR2 is YFSETQ. The CDR3 consists of 17 residues. The CDR3, as DNA: TGCGCCAGCAGCCAGGGACTAGCGGGCGTAGCCAAAAACATTCAGTACTTC. It encodes CASSQGLAGVAKNIQYF.

The table lists this clonotype with many counts. V and J are TRBV28 and TRBJ1-1; D not certain. Between the trimmed V and J ends, which lost 1 base and 10 bases, there was a span of 13 bases. There are 13 residues in the CDR3. CDR1 and CDR2 (germline): MDHEN, SYDVKM. The CDR3 DNA follows: TGTGCCAGCAGTTTATTCCCGCGTCTGGGAGCTTTCTTT. As protein: CASSLFPRLGAFF.

To note about this clonotype: Given a much more abundant clone one base away, this may be a read error. The rearrangement uses TRBV14 and TRBJ2-1; 8 bases are a match to TRBD2. Germline CDR1 reads SGHDN; CDR2 reads FVKESK. The CDR3 covers 16 residues. CDR3 nucleotides: TGTGTCAGCAGCCAAACTCTACTAGCGGTCGGCAATGAGCAGTTCTTC. Translated: CVSSQTLLAVGNEQFF.

In the case of this clonotype: This may come from a read error, since a much larger clone is one base off. The chain combines TRBV12-3 or TRBV12-4 with TRBJ2-5, with TRBD2 matching over 13 bases. CDR3 length: 16 amino acids. V lost 7 bases, J lost 3 bases, and 8 bases stayed unmatched. The CDR3 DNA follows: TGTGCCAGCACCAAAAACGGGACTAGCGGGAAAGAGACCCAGTACTTC. This encodes CASTKNGTSGKETQYF.

This rearrangement joins TRBV19 to TRBJ1-1; tentatively, D is TRBD1 (5 bases). Germline-derived CDR1 and CDR2 are LNHDA and SQIVND (reference sequence). The CDR3 contains 14 residues. The germline V and J ends were trimmed by 3 bases and 8 bases, with 16 bases remaining between them. The CDR3, as DNA: TGTGCCAGTAGTATCATCGGGACTTTCTCGGAAGCTTTCTTT. It codes for CASSIIGTFSEAFF.

This clonotype came up many times. V gene TRBV7-9 combines with J gene TRBJ2-5, with D possibly being TRBD1 (6 bases). This CDR3 comprises 16 residues. Deletions cut 5 bases from V and 4 bases from J, with 20 bases between. Germline V gene lookup returns CDR1 SEHNR and CDR2 FQNEAQ (reference sequence). CDR3 sequence (DNA): TGTGCCAGCAGCCGCGCCGGGACATTCTCGCCAGAGACCCAGTACTTC. As protein: CASSRAGTFSPETQYF.

This clonotype was found a few times. V gene TRBV30 combines with J gene TRBJ2-1; either TRBD1 or TRBD2 may fit D (6 bases each). The CDR3 is made up of 15 amino acids. CDR1 is GTSNPN and CDR2 is SVGIG in the germline V gene (reference sequence). The germline V and J ends were trimmed by 1 base and 9 bases, with 19 bases remaining between them. CDR3 bases: TGTGCCTGGAGTGCACTGGGGGCTGGGGGGAGTGAGCAGTTCTTC. This gives the protein CAWSALGAGGSEQFF.

This clonotype was counted at least ten times. The chain links TRBV29-1 to TRBJ2-2, with D possibly being TRBD2 (6 bases). Germline CDR1 and CDR2: SQVTM and ANQGSEA. The CDR3 extends over 12 amino acids. V lost 4 bases and J lost 6, with 9 bases in between. In nucleotides, the CDR3 is TGCAGCGTTGTGGGGGAGGCCGGGGAGCTGTTTTTT. As protein: CSVVGEAGELFF.

This clonotype has only a few counts. The V gene is TRBV6-2 or TRBV6-3, the J gene TRBJ2-2; 13 nucleotides line up with TRBD2. The CDR3 contains 19 residues. The germline V gene has CDR1 MNHEY and CDR2 SVGEGT. V was pared by 1 base and J by 0 bases, with 5 bases of the junction left unmatched. The CDR3 DNA reads as TGTGCCAGCAGTTACTTCACTAGCGGGAGGGACGCGAACACCGGGGAGCTGTTTTTT. Encoded protein: CASSYFTSGRDANTGELFF.

Concerning this clonotype itself: As the CDR3 is not closed by the conserved phenylalanine or tryptophan, this likely results from a read error. The chain recombines TRBV27 with TRBJ2-5, with 16 positions matching TRBD2. J was trimmed by 6 bases and V by 5 bases; bases with no gene match: 9. This CDR3 spans 17 amino acids. Germline-derived CDR1 and CDR2 are MNHEY and SMNVEV (reference sequence). This CDR3 is CASSPGTSGGAWQTQYY. CDR3 DNA: TGTGCCAGCAGTCCCGGGACTAGCGGGGGGGCCTGGCAGACCCAGTACTAC.

Comment on this clonotype: The junction differs from germline at one of its ends, possibly a read error. This chain joins TRBV5-1 and TRBJ1-4; TRBD1 is a possible D gene (5 bases). CDR3 length: 15 amino acids. Germline V gene data show CDR1 as SGHRS and CDR2 as YFSETQ. CDR3 sequence reads: CASSSGGGSNEKLSF. The DNA of the CDR3 is TGCGCCAGCAGCTCCGGTGGGGGTTCTAATGAAAAACTGTCTTTT.

There are many counts of this clonotype. This chain links TRBV5-1 with TRBJ1-5, with D perhaps TRBD1 (6 bases). The CDR3 consists of 15 residues. V gave up 0 bases and J gave up 6 bases, with 13 bases separating them. CDR1 is SGHRS and CDR2 is YFSETQ in the germline V gene. The CDR3: CASSLGTGSTQPQHF. The CDR3 DNA reads TGCGCCAGCAGCTTGGGTACAGGGTCCACTCAGCCCCAGCATTTT. The whole variable domain, remainder taken from reference TRBV5-1 and TRBJ1-5, is KAGVTQTPRYLIKTRGQQVTLSCSPISGHRSVSWYQQTPGQGLQFLFEYFSETQRNKGNFPGRFSGRQFSNSRSEMNVSTLELGDSALYLCASSLGTGSTQPQHFGDGTRLSIL.

A note on this clonotype: A much larger clone differs by one base, so this may be a read error. V usage is TRBV2 and J usage is TRBJ2-1, with 7 bases that match TRBD2. Germline V lookup: CDR1 SNHLY, CDR2 FYNNEI. The CDR3 consists of 16 residues. The V gene end was trimmed by 5 bases and the J gene end by 3 bases; junction bases not matched to a gene: 10. CDR3 amino acids: CASSRAGFSGYNEQFF. Written as DNA, the CDR3 is TGTGCCAGCAGTCGAGCGGGGTTCAGCGGCTACAATGAGCAGTTCTTC.

With regard to this clonotype: A much larger clone sits a single nucleotide away, making a read error possible. This chain joins TRBV4-1 and TRBJ1-6; no reliable D call. Looked up from germline, CDR1 is MGHRA and CDR2 is YSYEKL. This CDR3 comprises 14 residues. The CDR3, as DNA: TGCGCCAGCGGCCAAGAAACCGTAGGTTCACCCCTCCACTTT. This encodes CASGQETVGSPLHF.

In its sample, this clonotype was seen many times. The chain is built from TRBV27 and TRBJ1-4; TRBD1 might be the D (6 bases). V gave up 2 bases and J gave up 6 bases, with 10 bases separating them. This CDR3 comprises 14 residues. Germline V gene data show CDR1 as MNHEY and CDR2 as SMNVEV (reference sequence). The CDR3 sequence: CASSLTNRDEKLFF. The CDR3 DNA reads as TGTGCCAGCAGTTTAACCAACAGGGATGAAAAACTGTTTTTT.

This clonotype has a count of ten or more. The chain links TRBV5-6 to TRBJ2-7, with D hard to call. Germline CDR1 is SGHDT and CDR2 is YYEEEE. This CDR3 contains 13 residues. V lost 2 bases, J lost 0 bases, and 6 bases lay in between. The CDR3 is CASSFGYSYEQYF. In DNA form, the CDR3 reads TGTGCCAGCAGCTTTGGGTACTCCTACGAGCAGTACTTC.

This clonotype has a handful of counts. The V and J genes are TRBV28 and TRBJ1-4; tentatively, D is TRBD1 (6 bases). V gave up 5 bases and J gave up 0 bases, with 19 bases separating them. The CDR3 consists of 18 residues. Looked up from germline, CDR1 is MDHEN and CDR2 is SYDVKM. CDR3 nucleotide sequence: TGTGCCAGCAGTCCAGGGGACACGAAAAAAACAACTAATGAAAAACTGTTTTTT. It codes for CASSPGDTKKTTNEKLFF.

The sample holds a few counts of this clonotype. V usage is TRBV19 and J usage is TRBJ1-5; D gene unclear. Germline V gene data show CDR1 as LNHDA and CDR2 as SQIVND (reference sequence). CDR3 length: 15 amino acids. Trimming pared 5 bases from V and 4 bases from J, leaving 15 bases between. The DNA of the CDR3 is TGTGCCAGTAGTTATCCCGGGGAGTGGAATCAGCCCCAGCATTTT. Translated, it gives CASSYPGEWNQPQHF. The variable domain in full, completed from reference TRBV19 and TRBJ1-5, reads DGGITQSPKYLFRKEGQNVTLSCEQNLNHDAMYWYRQDPGQGLRLIYYSQIVNDFQKGDIAEGYSVSREKKESFPLTVTSAQKNPTAFYLCASSYPGEWNQPQHFGDGTRLSIL.

This clonotype was counted a few times. The CDR3 DNA is TGCGCCAGCAGCTCGGACGGAGCGACTGAAGCTTTCTTT. Translation gives CASSSDGATEAFF. J is TRBJ1-1 and V is TRBV5-1, with no clear D. The germline V and J ends were trimmed by 3 bases and 5 bases, with 11 bases remaining between them. Germline CDR1 and CDR2: SGHRS and YFSETQ. There are 13 residues in the CDR3. The full variable domain, its missing parts supplied by reference TRBV5-1 and TRBJ1-1, is KAGVTQTPRYLIKTRGQQVTLSCSPISGHRSVSWYQQTPGQGLQFLFEYFSETQRNKGNFPGRFSGRQFSNSRSEMNVSTLELGDSALYLCASSSDGATEAFFGQGTRLTVV.

This clonotype was observed at least ten times. The V and J genes are TRBV28 and TRBJ2-7, with TRBD1 as a possible D gene (6 bases). The ends were cut back, 2 bases at V and 3 bases at J, with 8 bases in the middle. This CDR3 region has 13 residues. Germline V gene lookup returns CDR1 MDHEN and CDR2 SYDVKM. This chain's CDR3 is CASSLPQGYEQYF. CDR3 DNA sequence: TGTGCCAGCAGTTTACCACAGGGCTACGAGCAGTACTTC.

Of note for this clonotype: A read error may explain this, as a much larger clone is one base away. The rearrangement uses TRBV12-3 or TRBV12-4 and TRBJ2-3; D unclear. Trimming stripped 1 base from V and 0 bases from J, with 11 bases between. The CDR3 loop spans 16 amino acids. The CDR3 sequence is CASSLVIQISTDTQYF. DNA of the CDR3: TGTGCCAGCAGTTTAGTGATCCAGATTAGCACAGATACGCAGTATTTT.

The table lists this clonotype with many counts. This chain links TRBV4-1 with TRBJ1-4; D not resolved. The length of the CDR3 is 19 residues. The V end lost 4 bases, the J end lost 7 bases, and 28 bases lay between the germline ends. Germline lookup yields CDR1 MGHRA and CDR2 YSYEKL. The CDR3 nucleotides read TGCGCCAGCAGCCTAGGCCGAGGGTTTCCCGGGGATCGTCGTGAAAAACTGTTTTTT. This translates into CASSLGRGFPGDRREKLFF.

To note about this clonotype: This sequence may be a read error, since a much larger clone differs from it by one base. The chain joins TRBV7-9 to TRBJ2-5, with TRBD2 as a possible D gene (6 bases). The CDR3 runs to 14 residues. V lost 5 bases and J 6 bases, leaving 16 bases between the germline ends. CDR1 is SEHNR, CDR2 FQNEAQ, per germline (reference sequence). CDR3: CASSPPWGEKTQYF. The CDR3 DNA follows: TGTGCCAGCAGCCCACCGTGGGGGGAAAAGACCCAGTACTTC.

This clonotype was counted between two and nine times. The chain employs TRBV4-1 and TRBJ2-7; possible D gene TRBD1, 5 bases. Germline loops: CDR1 MGHRA, CDR2 YSYEKL. The CDR3 has 14 residues. V gave up 1 base and J gave up 3 bases, with 10 bases separating them. CDR3 region: CASSQVSRDYEQYF. CDR3 in DNA: TGCGCCAGCAGCCAAGTTTCCAGGGACTACGAGCAGTACTTC.

This clonotype has just one count. V and J are TRBV6-5 and TRBJ2-7, with D possibly being TRBD1 or TRBD2 (5 bases each). V dropped 1 base and J dropped 2 bases, with 27 bases sitting between them. The CDR3 contains 20 residues. Germline CDR1 is MNHEY and CDR2 is SVGAGI. CDR3 protein: CASSYWSGTIFRRSPYEQYF. The CDR3 nucleotides are TGTGCCAGCAGTTACTGGTCCGGGACGATATTCCGGCGAAGCCCCTACGAGCAGTACTTC.